One sample yielded the 20 T cell receptor beta chains listed below, sequenced in a study of OX40 agonist ivuxolimab in advanced cancers. Clones were sequenced by immunoSEQ multiplex PCR, and TCRdb holds only the in-frame ones, with some missing. Here the sample spans roughly 75,000 clones, roughly nine tenths being singletons. Sequencing used CD4+ or CD8+ T cells sorted from blood, obtained in a trial of the OX40 agonist ivuxolimab. The receptors were sampled from an adult with an advanced solid tumor such as melanoma, head and neck, liver or kidney cancer.

V usage is TRBV27 and J usage is TRBJ2-2, with 8 bases matching TRBD2. V dropped 6 bases and J dropped 7; count of bases not matched to a gene: 7. The CDR3 runs to 14 residues. Germline assignment: CDR1 MNHEY and CDR2 SMNVEV (reference sequence). The CDR3 region has the DNA TGTGCCAGCAGACCCGGGGGGGTCCGCGGGGAGCTGTTTTTT. Amino acid sequence: CASRPGGVRGELFF.

The chain employs TRBV7-2 and TRBJ2-7; TRBD1 is a possible D gene (6 bases). V dropped 5 bases and J dropped 5 bases, with 19 bases sitting between them. Germline V gene lookup returns CDR1 SGHTA and CDR2 FQGNSA. CDR3 size: 15 residues. The CDR3 is CASSRRPGEFDEQYF. For the CDR3, the DNA is TGTGCCAGCAGCCGCCGACCAGGGGAGTTCGACGAGCAGTACTTC.

The chain uses TRBV15 and TRBJ1-1; D call uncertain. Germline lookup yields CDR1 LNHNV and CDR2 YYDKDF (reference sequence). There are 13 residues in the CDR3. V dropped 1 base and J dropped 5 bases, with 8 bases sitting between them. DNA for the CDR3: TGTGCCACCAGCAGAGGAGATGGGACTGAAGCTTTCTTT. It specifies CATSRGDGTEAFF.

V and J are TRBV13 and TRBJ1-5; unclear D gene. Trimming left V 0 bases short and J 7 bases short, with 4 bases between. CDR1 is PRHDT, CDR2 FYEKMQ, per germline (reference sequence). This CDR3 is 12 amino acids long. The CDR3 here is CASSLGSQPQHF. As DNA, the CDR3 is TGTGCCAGCAGCTTAGGTTCACAGCCCCAGCATTTT.

The chain joins TRBV29-1 to TRBJ1-4, with D possibly matching TRBD1 (6 bases). Per germline, CDR1 SQVTM and CDR2 ANQGSEA. The V end lost 4 bases, the J end lost 1 base, and 10 bases lay between the germline ends. The CDR3 loop spans 14 amino acids. CDR3 region: CSVAVQGTNEKLFF. CDR3 bases: TGCAGCGTTGCCGTACAGGGAACTAATGAAAAACTGTTTTTT.

The chain combines TRBV28 with TRBJ2-5; weak D call: TRBD1 (7 bases). V was trimmed by 2 bases and J by 1 base, leaving 11 bases between them. This CDR3 comprises 15 residues. Germline V CDR1 and CDR2: MDHEN, SYDVKM. Written as DNA, the CDR3 is TGTGCCAGCAGTTTACGCGGGACAGCCCAAGAGACCCAGTACTTC. Translated, it gives CASSLRGTAQETQYF.

The rearrangement joins TRBV7-9 to TRBJ2-7; D gene ambiguous. Trimming took 6 bases from V and 6 from J, leaving 15 bases between them. The germline V gene encodes CDR1 SEHNR and CDR2 FQNEAQ (reference sequence). CDR3 length: 13 residues. DNA for the CDR3: TGTGCCAGCAGGCCGGCAAGAGCTGGCGAGCAGTACTTC. Translation: CASRPARAGEQYF.

The chain uses TRBV19 and TRBJ1-5; a possible D gene is TRBD1 (5 bases). The V and J ends lost 3 bases and 1 base respectively, with 13 bases between them. The length of the CDR3 is 16 residues. CDR1 is LNHDA and CDR2 is SQIVND in the germline V gene (reference sequence). CDR3 sequence: CASSIPFRDSNQPQHF. The CDR3 DNA reads as TGTGCCAGTAGTATCCCCTTCAGGGACAGCAATCAGCCCCAGCATTTT.

This clone was picked up one time. The genes are TRBV19 and TRBJ1-5; maybe TRBD1 (5 bases). With 5 bases removed from V and 4 bases from J, the gap between germline ends came to 9 bases. This CDR3 is 13 amino acids long. Germline V gene data show CDR1 as LNHDA and CDR2 as SQIVND (reference sequence). As DNA, the CDR3 is TGTGCCAGTAGTGAGGGGCGGAATCAGCCCCAGCATTTT. It is translated as CASSEGRNQPQHF. The full variable domain, rest sourced from reference TRBV19 and TRBJ1-5, is DGGITQSPKYLFRKEGQNVTLSCEQNLNHDAMYWYRQDPGQGLRLIYYSQIVNDFQKGDIAEGYSVSREKKESFPLTVTSAQKNPTAFYLCASSEGRNQPQHFGDGTRLSIL.

The gene calls are TRBV29-1 and TRBJ2-1; D is uncertain. The CDR3 runs 14 residues. The V end lost 4 bases, the J end lost 4 bases, and 14 bases lay between the germline ends. The germline gives CDR1 SQVTM, CDR2 ANQGSEA. In DNA, the CDR3 is TGCAGCGTTGTCCGCCGGACGGTATACAATGAGCAGTTCTTC. This codes for CSVVRRTVYNEQFF.

The V call is TRBV7-9, the J call TRBJ2-1; D gene ambiguous. Germline CDR1 and CDR2: SEHNR and FQNEAQ (reference sequence). V was shortened by 1 base and J by 4 bases, with 20 bases between the two germline ends. The CDR3 contains 18 residues. CDR3 DNA sequence: TGTGCCAGCAGCTTAGAGCGTGATGGGGTTGGCCCTTACAATGAGCAGTTCTTC. It codes for CASSLERDGVGPYNEQFF.

The chain recombines TRBV6-5 with TRBJ1-1; D unclear. This CDR3 contains 14 residues. The V gene lost 4 bases and the J gene lost 3 bases, with 12 bases spanning the gap. Germline V gene lookup returns CDR1 MNHEY and CDR2 SVGAGI. CDR3 in amino acids: CASSLRLRDTEAFF. CDR3 coding DNA: TGTGCCAGCAGTTTGAGGCTTCGGGACACTGAAGCTTTCTTT.

On this clone: A junction end diverges from the germline sequence, so it may reflect a read error. The rearrangement uses TRBV7-7 and TRBJ2-3; D is unresolved. The germline CDR1 and CDR2 sequences are SSHAT and FNYEAQ (reference sequence). This CDR3 has 16 amino acids. The chain's CDR3 is CASSPTTGRGTDTQYF. The CDR3 DNA sequence: TGTGCTAGCAGCCCTACAACCGGAAGGGGCACAGATACGCAGTATTTT.

The V and J genes are TRBV7-2 and TRBJ2-7; D gene ambiguous. This CDR3 contains 12 residues. V lost 5 bases to trimming and J lost 5 bases, with 10 bases between them. Germline V gives CDR1 SGHTA, CDR2 FQGNSA. As DNA, the CDR3 is TGTGCCAGCAGCCTAGGGTGGAACGAGCAGTACTTC. Its protein is CASSLGWNEQYF.

The CDR3 DNA reads as TGTGCCAGCAGCTTAGGGCAGGGACGGTACGAGCAGTACTTC. This codes for CASSLGQGRYEQYF. The V gene is TRBV11-2, the J gene TRBJ2-5; D tentatively fits TRBD1 or TRBD2 (5 bases each). The better agreement between TRBJ2-7 and the DNA end casts doubt on the J call. Germline CDR1 reads SGHAT; CDR2 reads FQNNGV. This CDR3 has 14 amino acids.

The chain combines TRBV29-1 with TRBJ2-1; possible D gene TRBD2, 6 bases. The V end lost 7 bases, the J end lost 0 bases, and 16 bases lay between the germline ends. From germline, CDR1 is SQVTM and CDR2 ANQGSEA. This CDR3 spans 15 amino acids. The chain's CDR3 is CSAVYAEGSYNEQFF. The CDR3 DNA follows: TGCAGCGCCGTTTACGCGGAGGGCTCCTACAATGAGCAGTTCTTC.

V usage is TRBV4-1 and J usage is TRBJ1-1; no clear D gene. Trimming shortened V by 1 base and J by 0 bases, and 9 bases separated the two germline ends. This CDR3 spans 15 amino acids. The germline CDR1 and CDR2 sequences are MGHRA and YSYEKL. The CDR3 bases are TGCGCCAGCAGCCAAGCGACTCAGATGAACACTGAAGCTTTCTTT. This encodes CASSQATQMNTEAFF.

The V and J genes are TRBV4-2 and TRBJ1-3; no firm D call. Trimming pared 5 bases from V and 3 bases from J, leaving 8 bases between. The length of the CDR3 is 13 residues. Germline assignment: CDR1 LGHNA and CDR2 YNFKEQ. Written as DNA, the CDR3 is TGTGCCAGCAGCTTCACGGGTGGAAACACCATATATTTT. It translates to CASSFTGGNTIYF.

For this clone: The sample contains more than one DNA sequence encoding this CDR3. The rearrangement links TRBV19 to TRBJ1-1; D unclear. Trimming removed 1 base from V and 0 bases from J, with 6 bases in between. The CDR3 has 14 amino acids. From germline, CDR1 is LNHDA and CDR2 SQIVND (reference sequence). The CDR3 DNA sequence: TGTGCCAGTAGTATAGCCGCAGTGAACACTGAAGCTTTCTTT. It encodes CASSIAAVNTEAFF.

The chain carries TRBV2 and TRBJ1-4; TRBD1 agrees at 7 bases. The junction had 0 bases not matched to a gene; V was cut back by 2 bases and J by 0 bases. This CDR3 is 15 amino acids long. Germline-derived CDR1 and CDR2 are SNHLY and FYNNEI. The DNA for the CDR3 is TGTGCCAGCAGTGAAACAGGGGCAACTAATGAAAAACTGTTTTTT. This sequence encodes CASSETGATNEKLFF.